This paragraph reports one TCR beta chain. The antigen remains unidentified. Using immunoSEQ multiplex PCR, the repertoire was profiled, and TCRdb retains in-frame clones only, with some absent. The sample carries 65,000 to 90,000 clones, just over 90% recorded once. The germline V gene has CDR1 MNHNS and CDR2 SASEGT. The CDR3 extends over 14 amino acids. V lost 3 bases and J lost 3; bases outside the gene matches: 1. The sample belongs to a study of siplizumab effects on memory and regulatory T cells. Overall study results and limits: Under siplizumab, alloreactive sequences traced to unstimulated CD4+ memory cells were significantly reduced.

The V and J genes are TRBV6-1 and TRBJ2-7; 11 nucleotides match TRBD1. Sequencing was carried out using CD8+ T cells sorted from blood. This sequence was found in a human donor in good health. The CDR3 spells CASSEGQGDYEQYF. In DNA, the CDR3 is TGTGCCAGCAGTGAGGGACAGGGGGACTACGAGCAGTACTTC.